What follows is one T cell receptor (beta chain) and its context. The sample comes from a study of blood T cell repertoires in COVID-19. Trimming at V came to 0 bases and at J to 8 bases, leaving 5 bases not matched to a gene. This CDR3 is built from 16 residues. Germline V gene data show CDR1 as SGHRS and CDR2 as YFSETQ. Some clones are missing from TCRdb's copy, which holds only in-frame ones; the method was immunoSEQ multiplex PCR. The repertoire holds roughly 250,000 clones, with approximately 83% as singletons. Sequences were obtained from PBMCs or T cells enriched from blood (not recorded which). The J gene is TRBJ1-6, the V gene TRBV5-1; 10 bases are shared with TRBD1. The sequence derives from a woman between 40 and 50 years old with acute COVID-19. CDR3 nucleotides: TGCGCCAGCAGCTTGGGAGACAGGGGGCTTTATTCACCCCTCCACTTT. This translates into CASSLGDRGLYSPLHF.